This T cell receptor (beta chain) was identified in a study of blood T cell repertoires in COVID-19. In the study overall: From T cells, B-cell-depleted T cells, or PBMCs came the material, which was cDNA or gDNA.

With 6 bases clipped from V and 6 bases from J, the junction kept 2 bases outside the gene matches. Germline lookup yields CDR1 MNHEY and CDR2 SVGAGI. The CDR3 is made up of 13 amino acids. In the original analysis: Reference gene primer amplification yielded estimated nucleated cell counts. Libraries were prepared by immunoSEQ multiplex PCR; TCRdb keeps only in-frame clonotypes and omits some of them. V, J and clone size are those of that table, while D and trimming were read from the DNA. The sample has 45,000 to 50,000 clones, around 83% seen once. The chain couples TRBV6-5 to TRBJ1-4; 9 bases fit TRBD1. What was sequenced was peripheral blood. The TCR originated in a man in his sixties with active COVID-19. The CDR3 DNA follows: TGTGCCAGCAGGGGGACAGGGTATGAAAAACTGTTTTTT. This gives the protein CASRGTGYEKLFF.